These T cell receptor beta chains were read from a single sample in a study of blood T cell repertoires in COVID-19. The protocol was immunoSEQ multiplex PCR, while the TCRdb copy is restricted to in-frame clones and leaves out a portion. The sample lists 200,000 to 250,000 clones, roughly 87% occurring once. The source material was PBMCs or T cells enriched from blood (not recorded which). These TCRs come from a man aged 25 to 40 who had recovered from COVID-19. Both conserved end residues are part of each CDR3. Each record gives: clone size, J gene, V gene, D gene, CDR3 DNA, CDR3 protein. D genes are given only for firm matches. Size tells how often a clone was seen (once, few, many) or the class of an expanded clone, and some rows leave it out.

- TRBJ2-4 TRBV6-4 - TGTGCCAGCAGTGACTCGATGGGCACTGACATTCAGTACTTC CASSDSMGTDIQYF
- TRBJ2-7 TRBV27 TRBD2 TGTGCCAGCAGTCCAGACCCTAGCGGGGCTTCCTACGAGCAGTACTTC CASSPDPSGASYEQYF
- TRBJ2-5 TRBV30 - TGTGCCTGGAGTGTCCTCCAAGAGACCCAGTACTTC CAWSVLQETQYF
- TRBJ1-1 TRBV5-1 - TGCGCCAGCAGCGAGCAGGGGTCGCCGTCTGAAGCTTTCTTT CASSEQGSPSEAFF
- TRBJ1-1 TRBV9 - TGTGCCAGCAGCGCTCGACAGTTGAACACTGAAGCTTTCTTT CASSARQLNTEAFF
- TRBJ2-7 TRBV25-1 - TGTGCCAGCAGTGATTTGGGACTGAGCGAGCAGTACTTC CASSDLGLSEQYF
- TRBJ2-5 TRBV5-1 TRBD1 TGCGCCAGCAGCCCCCGAATTAAAGGACAGGGTGGTCAAGAGACCCAGTACTTC CASSPRIKGQGGQETQYF
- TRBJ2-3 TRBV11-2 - TGTGCCAGCAGCCCGGACTGGTGGGGTTCGATTGATACGCAGTATTTT CASSPDWWGSIDTQYF
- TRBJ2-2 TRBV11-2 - TGTGCCAGCAGACAGTCAGGGACCGGGGAGCTGTTTTTT CASRQSGTGELFF
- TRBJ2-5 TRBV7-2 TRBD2 TGTGCCAGCAGCCCTAGTAGCGGGAGCCGGGAGACCCAGTACTTC CASSPSSGSRETQYF
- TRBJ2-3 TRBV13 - TGTGCCAGCAGCACCAGTGAGGACTTCACAGATACGCAGTATTTT CASSTSEDFTDTQYF
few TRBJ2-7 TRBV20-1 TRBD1 TGCAGTGCTAGTAACAGGGGTTTATTGAACTACGAGCAGTACTTC CSASNRGLLNYEQYF
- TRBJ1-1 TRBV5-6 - TGTGCCAGCAGCTTGGCGGAGAAAGCTTTCTTT CASSLAEKAFF
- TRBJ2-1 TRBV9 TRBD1 TGTGCCAGCAGCGGGACCGGGACAGGGGGTTACAATGAGCAGTTCTTC CASSGTGTGGYNEQFF
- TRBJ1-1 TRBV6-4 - TGTGCCAGCAGTACTTCTGAGGCTTTCTTT CASSTSEAFF
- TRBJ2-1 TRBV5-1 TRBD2 TGCGCCAGCAGCCTAAGTGGGCGGGAGAAGGATGAGCAGTTCTTC CASSLSGREKDEQFF
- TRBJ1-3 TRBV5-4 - TGTGCCACCCACGTGGCGGGCTCCTCTGGAAACACCATATATTTT CATHVAGSSGNTIYF
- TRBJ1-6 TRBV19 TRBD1 TGTGCCAGTAGTTTCGGACAGGGGTCCTATAATTCACCCCTCCACTTT CASSFGQGSYNSPLHF
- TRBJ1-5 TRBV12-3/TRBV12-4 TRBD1 TGTGCCAGCAGTTTAGACAGGGGTCAGCCCCAGCATTTT CASSLDRGQPQHF
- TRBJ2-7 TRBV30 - TGTGCCTGGAGTGTAGAGAGCTACGAGCAGTACTTC CAWSVESYEQYF
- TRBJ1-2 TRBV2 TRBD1 TGTGCCACCCACAAAGGGGGACAGGGGGCGTTCGAGATTCCCTATGGCTACACCTTC CATHKGGQGAFEIPYGYTF
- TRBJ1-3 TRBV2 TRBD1 TGTGCCAGCGGAGGGACAGGTAAAATCTCTGGAAACACCATATATTTT CASGGTGKISGNTIYF
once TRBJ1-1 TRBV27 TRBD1 TGTGCCAGCAGTTTAAGCGGGACAGGGGGCACGAACACTGAAGCTTTCTTT CASSLSGTGGTNTEAFF
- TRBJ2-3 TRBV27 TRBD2 TGTGCCACCTCGGGACTAGCGGCGAAGGAATATCTCACAGATACGCAGTATTTT CATSGLAAKEYLTDTQYF